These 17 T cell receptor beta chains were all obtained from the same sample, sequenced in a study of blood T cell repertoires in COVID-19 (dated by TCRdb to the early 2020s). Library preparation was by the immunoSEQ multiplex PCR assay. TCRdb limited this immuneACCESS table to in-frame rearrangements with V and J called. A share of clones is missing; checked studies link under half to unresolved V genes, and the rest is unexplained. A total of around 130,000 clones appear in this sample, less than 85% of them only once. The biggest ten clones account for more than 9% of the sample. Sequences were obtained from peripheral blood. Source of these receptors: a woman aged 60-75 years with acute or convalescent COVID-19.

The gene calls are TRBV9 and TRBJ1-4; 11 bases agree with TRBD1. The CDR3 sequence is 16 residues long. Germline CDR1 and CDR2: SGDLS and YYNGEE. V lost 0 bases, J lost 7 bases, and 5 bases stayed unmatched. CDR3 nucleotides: TGTGCCAGCAGCGTAGCCTCCGGGACAGGGGGTGAAAAACTGTTTTTT. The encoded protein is CASSVASGTGGEKLFF.

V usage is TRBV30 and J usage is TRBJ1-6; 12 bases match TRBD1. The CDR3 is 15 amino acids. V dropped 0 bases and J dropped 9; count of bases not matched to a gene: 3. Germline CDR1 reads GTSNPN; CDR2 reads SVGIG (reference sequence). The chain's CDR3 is CAWSVRGQGASPLHF. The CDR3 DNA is TGTGCCTGGAGTGTACGGGGACAGGGGGCTTCACCCCTCCACTTT.

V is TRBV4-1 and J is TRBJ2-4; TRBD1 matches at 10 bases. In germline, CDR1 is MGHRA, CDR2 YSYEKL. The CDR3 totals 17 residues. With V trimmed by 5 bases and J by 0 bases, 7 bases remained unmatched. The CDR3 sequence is CASSAGTGAGAKNIQYF. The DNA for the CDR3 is TGCGCCAGCAGCGCAGGGACAGGGGCCGGAGCCAAAAACATTCAGTACTTC.

CDR3 protein: CASSSGVHLYGYTF. CDR3 DNA sequence: TGTGCCAGCAGCTCGGGTGTTCACCTCTATGGCTACACCTTC. The chain employs TRBV7-2 and TRBJ1-2; no firm D call. The V and J ends lost 4 bases and 4 bases respectively, with 13 bases between them. CDR1 SGHTA and CDR2 FQGNSA come from the germline V gene. The CDR3 totals 14 residues.

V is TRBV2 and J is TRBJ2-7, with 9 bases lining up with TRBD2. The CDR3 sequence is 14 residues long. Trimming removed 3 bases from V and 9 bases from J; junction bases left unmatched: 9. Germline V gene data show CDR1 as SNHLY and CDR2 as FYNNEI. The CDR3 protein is CASSDLAGRMGQYF. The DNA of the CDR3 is TGTGCCAGCAGTGACCTAGCGGGGAGGATGGGGCAGTACTTC.

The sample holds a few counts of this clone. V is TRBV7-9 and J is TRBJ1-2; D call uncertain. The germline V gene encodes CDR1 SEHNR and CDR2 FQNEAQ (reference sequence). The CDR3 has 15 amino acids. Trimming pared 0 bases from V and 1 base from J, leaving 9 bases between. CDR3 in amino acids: CASSLATALNYGYTF. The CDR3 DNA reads TGTGCCAGCAGCTTAGCCACCGCACTTAACTATGGCTACACCTTC.

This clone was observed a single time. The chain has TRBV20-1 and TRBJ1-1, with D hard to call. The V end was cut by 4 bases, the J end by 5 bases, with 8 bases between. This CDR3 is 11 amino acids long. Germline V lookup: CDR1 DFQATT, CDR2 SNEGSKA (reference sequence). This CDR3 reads CSAKVRTEAFF. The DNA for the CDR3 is TGCAGTGCTAAGGTGAGGACTGAAGCTTTCTTT.

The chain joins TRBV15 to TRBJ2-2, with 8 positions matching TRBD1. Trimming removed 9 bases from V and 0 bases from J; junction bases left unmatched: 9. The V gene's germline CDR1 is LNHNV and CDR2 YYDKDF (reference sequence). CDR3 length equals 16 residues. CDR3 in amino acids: CATRQGLGANTGELFF. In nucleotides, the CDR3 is TGTGCCACAAGACAGGGGTTGGGGGCGAACACCGGGGAGCTGTTTTTT.

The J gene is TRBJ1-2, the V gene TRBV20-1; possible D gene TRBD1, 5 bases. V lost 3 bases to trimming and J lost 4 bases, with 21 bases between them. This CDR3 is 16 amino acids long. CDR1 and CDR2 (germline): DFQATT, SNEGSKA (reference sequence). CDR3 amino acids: CSASSSQGTFSYGYTF. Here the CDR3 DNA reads TGCAGTGCTAGTTCGTCCCAGGGAACTTTTAGCTATGGCTACACCTTC.

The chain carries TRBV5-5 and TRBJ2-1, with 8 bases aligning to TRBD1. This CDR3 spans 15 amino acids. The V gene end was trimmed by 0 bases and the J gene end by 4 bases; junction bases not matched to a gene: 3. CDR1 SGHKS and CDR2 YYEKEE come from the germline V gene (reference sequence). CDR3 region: CASSLEGQVYNEQFF. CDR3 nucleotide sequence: TGTGCCAGCAGCTTGGAGGGACAGGTTTACAATGAGCAGTTCTTC. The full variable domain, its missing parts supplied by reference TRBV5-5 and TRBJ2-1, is DAGVTQSPTHLIKTRGQQVTLRCSPISGHKSVSWYQQVLGQGPQFIFQYYEKEERGRGNFPDRFSARQFPNYSSELNVNALLLGDSALYLCASSLEGQVYNEQFFGPGTRLTVL.

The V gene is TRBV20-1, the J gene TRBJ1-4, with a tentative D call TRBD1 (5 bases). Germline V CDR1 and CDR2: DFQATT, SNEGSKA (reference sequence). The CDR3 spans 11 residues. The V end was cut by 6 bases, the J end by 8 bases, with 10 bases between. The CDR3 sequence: CSAGGVEKLFF. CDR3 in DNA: TGCAGTGCCGGAGGGGTCGAAAAACTGTTTTTT.

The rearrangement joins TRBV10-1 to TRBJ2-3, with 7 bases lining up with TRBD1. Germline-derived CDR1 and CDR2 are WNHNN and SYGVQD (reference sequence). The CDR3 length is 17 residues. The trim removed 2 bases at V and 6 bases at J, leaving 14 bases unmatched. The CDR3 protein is CASSETRGGGRTDTQYF. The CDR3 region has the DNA TGCGCCAGCAGTGAGACCAGAGGGGGCGGCAGGACGGATACGCAGTATTTT.

CDR3 loop: CASSLGASGGNTIYF. In DNA form, the CDR3 reads TGCGCCAGCAGCTTGGGGGCCTCGGGGGGAAACACCATATATTTT. This chain links TRBV5-1 with TRBJ1-3; unclear D gene. Germline CDR1 SGHRS, CDR2 YFSETQ. V lost 0 bases to trimming and J lost 4 bases, with 11 bases between them. CDR3 length: 15 residues. The whole variable domain, filled in from reference TRBV5-1 and TRBJ1-3, reads KAGVTQTPRYLIKTRGQQVTLSCSPISGHRSVSWYQQTPGQGLQFLFEYFSETQRNKGNFPGRFSGRQFSNSRSEMNVSTLELGDSALYLCASSLGASGGNTIYFGEGSWLTVV.

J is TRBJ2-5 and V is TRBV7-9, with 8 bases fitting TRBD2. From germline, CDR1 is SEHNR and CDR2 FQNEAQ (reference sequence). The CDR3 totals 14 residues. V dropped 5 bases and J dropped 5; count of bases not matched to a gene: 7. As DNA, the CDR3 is TGTGCCAGCAGCCCGATGACTAGCGCGGAGACCCAGTACTTC. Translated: CASSPMTSAETQYF.

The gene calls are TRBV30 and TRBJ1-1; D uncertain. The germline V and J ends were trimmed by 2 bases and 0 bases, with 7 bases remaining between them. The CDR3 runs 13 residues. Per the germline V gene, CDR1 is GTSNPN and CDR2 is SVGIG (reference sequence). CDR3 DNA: TGTGCCTGGAGTAGAGACATGAACACTGAAGCTTTCTTT. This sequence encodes CAWSRDMNTEAFF. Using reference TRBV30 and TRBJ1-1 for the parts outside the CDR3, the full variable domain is SQTIHQWPATLVQPVGSPLSLECTVEGTSNPNLYWYRQAAGRGLQLLFYSVGIGQISSEVPQNLSASRPQDRQFILSSKKLLLSDSGFYLCAWSRDMNTEAFFGQGTRLTVV.

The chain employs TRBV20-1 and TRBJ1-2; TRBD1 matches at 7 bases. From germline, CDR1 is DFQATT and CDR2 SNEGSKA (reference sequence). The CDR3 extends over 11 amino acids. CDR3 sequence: CSAWDRQAHTF. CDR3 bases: TGCAGCGCCTGGGACAGACAAGCCCACACCTTC.

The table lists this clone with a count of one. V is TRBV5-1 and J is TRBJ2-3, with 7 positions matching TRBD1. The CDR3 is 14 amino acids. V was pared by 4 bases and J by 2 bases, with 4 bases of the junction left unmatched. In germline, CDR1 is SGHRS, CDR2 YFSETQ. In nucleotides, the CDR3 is TGCGCCAGCAGCCCGGGACAGTTCACAGATACGCAGTATTTT. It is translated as CASSPGQFTDTQYF.